These 2 T cell receptor beta chains were sequenced from one sample in a study of CD4 and CD8 cells across lung adenocarcinoma regions. TCRdb processed the PCR reads anew with MiXCR; each CDR3 protein has one entry. The sample has roughly 10,000 distinct CDR3 sequences, about 51% seen once. Sequencing was performed on CD4+ T cells from the margin of a lung tumor. These TCRs come from a male donor with lung adenocarcinoma. The CD4 and CD8 labels of this study may be unreliable.

This clonotype was detected many times. The rearrangement joins TRBV6-2 or TRBV6-3 to TRBJ2-1, with D unclear. V lost 0 bases and J lost 10, with 7 bases in between. Per germline, CDR1 MNHEY and CDR2 SVGEGT. The CDR3 is 12 residues long. The CDR3 reads CASSYSKAEQFF. The DNA of the CDR3 is TGTGCCAGCAGTTACTCGAAGGCAGAGCAGTTCTTC.

V gene TRBV20-1 combines with J gene TRBJ2-5; no clear D. With the DNA end fitting TRBJ2-7 better, the J assignment may be wrong. CDR3 length: 11 residues. Germline assignment: CDR1 DFQATT and CDR2 SNEGSKA (reference sequence). The CDR3 nucleotides read TGCAGTGCTAGAGATCTGTTCGAGCAGTACTTC. Its translation: CSARDLFEQYF.